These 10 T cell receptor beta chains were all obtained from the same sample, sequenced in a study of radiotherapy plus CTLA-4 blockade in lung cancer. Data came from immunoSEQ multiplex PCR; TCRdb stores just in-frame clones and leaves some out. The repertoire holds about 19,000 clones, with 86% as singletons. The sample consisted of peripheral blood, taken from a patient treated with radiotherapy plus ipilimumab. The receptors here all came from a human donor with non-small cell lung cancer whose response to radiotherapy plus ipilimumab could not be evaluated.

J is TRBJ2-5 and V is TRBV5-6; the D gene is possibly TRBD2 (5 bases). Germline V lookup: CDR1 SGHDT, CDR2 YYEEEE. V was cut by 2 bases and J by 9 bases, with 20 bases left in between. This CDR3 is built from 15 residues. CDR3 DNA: TGTGCCAGCAGCTTTGCCACCCTACCGGCGGAGGCCCAGTACTTC. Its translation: CASSFATLPAEAQYF.

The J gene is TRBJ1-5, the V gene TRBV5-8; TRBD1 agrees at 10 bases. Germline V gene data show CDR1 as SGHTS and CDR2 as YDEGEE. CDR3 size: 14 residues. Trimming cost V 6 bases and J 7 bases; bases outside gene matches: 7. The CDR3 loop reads CASTVGQGIQPQHF. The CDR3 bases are TGTGCCAGCACCGTGGGACAGGGGATCCAGCCCCAGCATTTT.

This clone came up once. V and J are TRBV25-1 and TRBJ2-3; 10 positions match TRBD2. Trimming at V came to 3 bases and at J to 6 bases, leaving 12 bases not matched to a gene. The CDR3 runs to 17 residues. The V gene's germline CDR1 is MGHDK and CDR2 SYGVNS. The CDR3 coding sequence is TGTGCCAGCAGTGACAGGGCTAGCGGGGGTCCCCTGGATACGCAGTATTTT. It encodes CASSDRASGGPLDTQYF.

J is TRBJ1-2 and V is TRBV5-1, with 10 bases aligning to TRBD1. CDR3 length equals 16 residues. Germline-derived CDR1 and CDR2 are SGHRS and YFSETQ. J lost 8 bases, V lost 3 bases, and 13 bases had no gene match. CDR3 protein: CASSSGQGPGTMGYTF. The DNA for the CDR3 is TGCGCCAGCAGCTCGGGACAGGGGCCCGGCACCATGGGCTACACCTTC. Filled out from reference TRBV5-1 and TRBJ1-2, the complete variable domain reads KAGVTQTPRYLIKTRGQQVTLSCSPISGHRSVSWYQQTPGQGLQFLFEYFSETQRNKGNFPGRFSGRQFSNSRSEMNVSTLELGDSALYLCASSSGQGPGTMGYTFGSGTRLTVV.

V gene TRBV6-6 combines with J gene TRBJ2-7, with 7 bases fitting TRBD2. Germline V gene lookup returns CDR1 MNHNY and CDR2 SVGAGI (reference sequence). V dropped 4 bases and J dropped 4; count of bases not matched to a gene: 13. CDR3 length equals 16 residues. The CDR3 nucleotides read TGTGCCAGCAGTTTCTTGGGCGGGAGCGGGGAATACGAGCAGTACTTC. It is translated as CASSFLGGSGEYEQYF.

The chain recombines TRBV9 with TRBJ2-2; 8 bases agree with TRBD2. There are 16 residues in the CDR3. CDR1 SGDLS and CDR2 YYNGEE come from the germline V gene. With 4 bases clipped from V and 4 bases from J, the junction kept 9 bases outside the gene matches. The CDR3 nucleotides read TGTGCCAGCAGCCCCACGGTTGGGACTAGCACCGGGGAGCTGTTTTTT. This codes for CASSPTVGTSTGELFF.

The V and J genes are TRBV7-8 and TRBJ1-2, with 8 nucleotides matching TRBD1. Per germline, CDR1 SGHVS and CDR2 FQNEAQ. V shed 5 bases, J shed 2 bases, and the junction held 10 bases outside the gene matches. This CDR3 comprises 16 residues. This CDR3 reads CASSLRTGGSNYGYTF. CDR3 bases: TGTGCCAGCAGCCTTCGAACAGGGGGAAGCAACTATGGCTACACCTTC.

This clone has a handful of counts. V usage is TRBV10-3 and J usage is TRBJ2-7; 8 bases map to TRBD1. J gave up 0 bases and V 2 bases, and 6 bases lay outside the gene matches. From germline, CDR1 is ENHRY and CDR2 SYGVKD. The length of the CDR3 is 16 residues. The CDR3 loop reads CAISEGFGQGSYEQYF. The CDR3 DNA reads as TGTGCCATCAGTGAGGGTTTTGGACAGGGCTCCTACGAGCAGTACTTC.

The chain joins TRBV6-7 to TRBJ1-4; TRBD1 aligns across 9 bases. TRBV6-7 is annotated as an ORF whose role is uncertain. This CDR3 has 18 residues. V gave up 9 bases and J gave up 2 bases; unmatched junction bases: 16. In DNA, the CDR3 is TGTGCCAGGCCAATTCTCCGGGACAGGGTAGGGACTAATGAAAAACTGTTTTTT. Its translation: CARPILRDRVGTNEKLFF.

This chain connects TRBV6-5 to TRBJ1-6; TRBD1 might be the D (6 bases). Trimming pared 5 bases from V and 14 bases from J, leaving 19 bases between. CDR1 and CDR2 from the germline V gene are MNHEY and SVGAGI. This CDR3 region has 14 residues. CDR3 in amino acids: CASSQSTLTGSLHF. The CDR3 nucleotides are TGTGCCAGCAGTCAATCCACCTTGACAGGCTCCCTCCACTTT.